The T cell receptor (beta chain) described here comes from a study of shared clonotypes between healthy human individuals. Remarks on this clone: Its antigen is currently unknown.

Libraries were prepared by immunoSEQ multiplex PCR; TCRdb keeps only in-frame clonotypes and omits some of them. The sample lists about 110,000 clones; around 68% were seen once. There are 20 residues in the CDR3. Germline CDR1 and CDR2: LNHNV and YYDKDF (reference sequence). V lost 4 bases and J lost 2; bases outside the gene matches: 20. Points from the study as a whole: When compared with the clonotypes that were shared by all four sorted-subset donors, the non-shared clonotypes turned out to have lower generation probabilities. Four donors held approximately 5% of naive CD4 clonotypes in common.

The TCR was taken from a young woman in good health. V is TRBV15 and J is TRBJ2-3; 8 bases match TRBD2. Sequences were obtained from memory CD8+ T cells sorted from blood. Subset given: CD45RO+ cells pooled with CCR7-negative TemRA cells. CDR3 residues: CATSIQTPGLVGSLTDTQYF. CDR3 DNA sequence: TGTGCCACCAGCATACAGACTCCGGGACTAGTGGGTTCACTCACAGATACGCAGTATTTT.